The entry below gives a single T cell receptor (beta chain) sequence along with its context. Its antigen is still unknown. The sample holds no much larger clone one base away, and base qualities are not on file. These data belong to a study of T cell responses to AZD1222 COVID-19 vaccine (dated by TCRdb to the early 2020s). Notes on the research overall: AZD1222 recipients given second doses at about 4 weeks or at about 12 weeks were pooled, since spike-specific TCR depth and breadth were not found to differ between the two schedules. Enrollment into the trials was organized by age into subgroups of 18-55, 56-69 and 70-plus years, and those subgroups contained approximately 150, 30 and 60 TCR-sequenced participants, respectively. A total of 230 to 250 trial participants underwent TCR sequencing, of whom about 210 received two doses of AZD1222 and about 26 received two doses of the MenACWY control vaccine. Broad study findings and their caveats: Because no day 14 peak-response samples were available, the repertoires could be characterized only after the peak T cell response. The 56-69-year group was small, and its depth increase did not reach significance, likely because of low power. The vaccine-associated CD4 TCRs covered the entire spike protein, and the dominant responses fell in regions 160-218 and 743-854. Participants were mostly white British and included more females than males, and it was suggested by the authors that clonal diversity may have been underestimated. After two AZD1222 doses, both the breadth and the depth of spike-specific TCRs were significantly higher than at day 0 and than in MenACWY recipients. Conclusions about previously exposed vaccinees were limited because only six AZD1222 recipients were SARS-CoV-2 seropositive at baseline. Reportedly, almost half of the unique spike-specific TCRs recognized epitopes lying outside the regions that are mutated in the B.1.351 and B.1.1.7 variants.

The sample's time point label is to be understood as: baseline before first vaccination. Samples from vaccinated people were obtained from the UK trials COV001 and COV002, which included a single-blind randomized controlled phase 2/3 trial of AZD1222 (ChAdOx1 nCoV-19) in healthy adults. For TCRbeta chain sequencing, PBMC samples were collected from trial participants at day 0 and at day 28 after the second dose. The CDR3 regions of human TCRbeta chains were subjected to immunosequencing. From the authors' description of their analysis: TCRs in the repertoires were matched against a reference library of SARS-CoV-2-specific TCRs that had been generated with the MIRA antigen-specificity platform. Breadth was defined as the fraction of unique TCRs that were SARS-CoV-2-associated. Depth was defined as the fraction of total T cells that were SARS-CoV-2-associated. Using the MIRA data, every spike-specific TCR was mapped to the spike region that the TCR reacted to and assigned to either a CD4 or a CD8 class. Log10-transformed breadth and depth values were compared by one-way ANOVA with Sidak's multiple comparisons tests. TCRdb took over this immuneACCESS table, retaining in-frame rearrangements with V and J assigned. Such tables are incomplete; in checked studies, under half of the missing clones stem from an unresolved V gene, and the remainder is unexplained. V, J and clone size are taken as reported in that table, and D and trimming were inferred from the DNA itself. The sample table records 150,000 to 180,000 clones; about 88% of these occur just once. 3% to 3.5% of the sample comes from the top ten.

V loses 5 bases at its end and J loses 4 bases; junction bases beyond the gene matches: 4. The germline V gene (reference sequence) provides CDR1 SEHNR and CDR2 FQNEAQ. The CDR3, cysteine through phenylalanine, is 15 amino acids long. Only CDR3 DNA is held: 45 bases, read in frame from base 1. The chain was built from TRBV7-9 and TRBJ1-4; TRBD1 lines up with 10 middle nucleotides. The source of this sequence is an adult in good health. The sample was peripheral blood, taken on day 0 of AZD1222 vaccination. The CDR3 reads CASSPRTGGNEKLFF. The bases read TGTGCCAGCAGCCCCCGGACAGGGGGTAATGAAAAACTGTTTTTT.